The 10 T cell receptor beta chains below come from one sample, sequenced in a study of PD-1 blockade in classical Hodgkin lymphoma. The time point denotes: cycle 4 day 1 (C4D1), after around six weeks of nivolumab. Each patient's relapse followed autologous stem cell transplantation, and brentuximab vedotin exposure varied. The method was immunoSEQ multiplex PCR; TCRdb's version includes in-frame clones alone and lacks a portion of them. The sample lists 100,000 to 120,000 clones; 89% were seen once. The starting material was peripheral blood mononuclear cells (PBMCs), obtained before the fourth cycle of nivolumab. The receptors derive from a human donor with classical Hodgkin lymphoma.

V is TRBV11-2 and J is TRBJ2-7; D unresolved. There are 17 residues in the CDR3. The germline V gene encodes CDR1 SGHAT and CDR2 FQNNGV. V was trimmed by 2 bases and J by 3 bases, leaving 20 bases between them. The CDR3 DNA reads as TGTGCCAGCAGCTTAAGCGTCGACGCCCTCCCGCTCTACGAGCAGTACTTC. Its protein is CASSLSVDALPLYEQYF.

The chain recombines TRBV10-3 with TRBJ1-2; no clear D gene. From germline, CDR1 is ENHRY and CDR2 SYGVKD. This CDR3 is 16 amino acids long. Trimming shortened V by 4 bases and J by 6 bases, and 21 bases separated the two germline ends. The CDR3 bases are TGTGCCATCAGTGTTCTAGTGGGTTCTACCGGGGATGGCTACACCTTC. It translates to CAISVLVGSTGDGYTF.

CDR3 nucleotide sequence: TGTGCCAGCACCGGGACACGGAACACCGGGGAGCTGTTTTTT. Amino acids: CASTGTRNTGELFF. The chain is built from TRBV5-4 and TRBJ2-2, with a tentative D call TRBD1 (6 bases). V shed 6 bases and J shed 1 base, with 10 bases lying between them. CDR1 and CDR2 (germline): SGHNT, YYREEE (reference sequence). The CDR3 is 14 amino acids. Combining the CDR3 with reference TRBV5-4 and TRBJ2-2 gives the whole variable domain ETGVTQSPTHLIKTRGQQVTLRCSSQSGHNTVSWYQQALGQGPQFIFQYYREEENGRGNFPPRFSGLQFPNYSSELNVNALELDDSALYLCASTGTRNTGELFFGEGSRLTVL.

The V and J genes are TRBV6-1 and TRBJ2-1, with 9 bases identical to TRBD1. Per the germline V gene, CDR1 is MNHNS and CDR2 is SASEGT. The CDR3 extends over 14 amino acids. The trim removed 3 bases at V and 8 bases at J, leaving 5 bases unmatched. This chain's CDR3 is CASSDRDRDYEQFF. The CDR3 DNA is TGTGCCAGCAGTGACCGGGACAGGGACTATGAGCAGTTCTTC.

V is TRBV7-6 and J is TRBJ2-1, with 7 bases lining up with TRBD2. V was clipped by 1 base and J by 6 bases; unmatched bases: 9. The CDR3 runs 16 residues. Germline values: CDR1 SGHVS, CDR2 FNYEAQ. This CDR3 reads CASSLDAGVAINEQFF. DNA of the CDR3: TGTGCCAGCAGCTTAGACGCGGGAGTCGCTATCAATGAGCAGTTCTTC. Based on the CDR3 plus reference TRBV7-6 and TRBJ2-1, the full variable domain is GAGVSQSPRYKVTKRGQDVALRCDPISGHVSLYWYRQALGQGPEFLTYFNYEAQQDKSGLPNDRFSAERPEGSISTLTIQRTEQRDSAMYRCASSLDAGVAINEQFFGPGTRLTVL.

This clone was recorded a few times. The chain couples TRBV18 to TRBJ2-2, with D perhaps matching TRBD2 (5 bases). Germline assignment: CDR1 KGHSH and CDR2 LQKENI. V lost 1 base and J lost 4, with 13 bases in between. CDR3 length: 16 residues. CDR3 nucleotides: TGTGCCAGCTCACCACTCCGGACTGAGATCACCGGGGAGCTGTTTTTT. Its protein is CASSPLRTEITGELFF.

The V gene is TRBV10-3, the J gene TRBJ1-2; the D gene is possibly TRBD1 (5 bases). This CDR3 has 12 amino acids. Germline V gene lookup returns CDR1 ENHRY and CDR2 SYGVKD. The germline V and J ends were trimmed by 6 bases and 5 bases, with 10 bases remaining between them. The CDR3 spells CAIRRGGYGYTF. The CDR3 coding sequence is TGTGCCATCAGAAGGGGAGGATATGGCTACACCTTC.

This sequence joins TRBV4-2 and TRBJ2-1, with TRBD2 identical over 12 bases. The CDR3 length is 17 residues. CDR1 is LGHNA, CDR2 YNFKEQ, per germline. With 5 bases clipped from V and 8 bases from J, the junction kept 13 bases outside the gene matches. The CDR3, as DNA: TGTGCCAGCAGCGCAAGACCGCTAGCGGGAGGGCGCCATGAGCAGTTCTTC. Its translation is CASSARPLAGGRHEQFF.

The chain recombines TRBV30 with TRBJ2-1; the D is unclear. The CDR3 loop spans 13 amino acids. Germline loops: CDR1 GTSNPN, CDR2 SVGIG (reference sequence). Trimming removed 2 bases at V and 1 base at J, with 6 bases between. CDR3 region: CAWSQQSYNEQFF. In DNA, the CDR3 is TGTGCCTGGAGTCAACAATCCTACAATGAGCAGTTCTTC.

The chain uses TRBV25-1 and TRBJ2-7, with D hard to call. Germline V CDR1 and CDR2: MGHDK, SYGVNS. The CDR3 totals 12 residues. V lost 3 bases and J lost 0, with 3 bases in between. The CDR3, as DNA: TGTGCCAGCAGTGATAACTCCTACGAGCAGTACTTC. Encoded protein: CASSDNSYEQYF.